The rows below give T cell receptor beta chains drawn from one sample of a study of blood T cell repertoires in COVID-19. Libraries were prepared by immunoSEQ multiplex PCR; TCRdb keeps only in-frame clonotypes and omits some of them. The repertoire has some 190,000 clones, roughly 80% of them found once; the top ten carry approximately 15%. Sequencing was done on a sample of PBMCs or T cells enriched from blood (not recorded which). These receptors all come from a man aged 55 to 70 who had been exposed to COVID-19. The CDR3 runs from the conserved cysteine through the conserved F or W. The D gene is left open where the match is weak. Expanded clones get a size class; other rows say once, few or many, or leave the size out.

TRBJ2-1,TRBV7-3,.,TRBD2,CASSRTSGTDRQFF,TGTGCCAGCAGCAGAACTAGCGGGACTGATCGGCAGTTCTTC
TRBJ2-7,TRBV6-5,.,.,CASSYSRTVSYEQYF,TGTGCCAGCAGTTACTCGCGTACAGTTTCCTACGAGCAGTACTTC
TRBJ1-3,TRBV30,few,.,CAWSVLSARQNVLGNTIYF,TGTGCCTGGAGTGTACTGTCCGCGCGACAGAACGTTTTAGGAAACACCATATATTTT
TRBJ2-6,TRBV7-3,once,.,CASSSAGMVAGANVLTF,TGTGCCAGCAGCTCGGCAGGGATGGTCGCTGGGGCCAACGTCCTGACTTTC
TRBJ2-2,TRBV7-3,.,TRBD2,CASSYGLAGNTGELFF,TGTGCCAGCAGCTATGGACTAGCGGGGAACACCGGGGAGCTGTTTTTT
TRBJ1-3,TRBV5-4,.,TRBD1,CASSFNRGPGNTIYF,TGTGCCAGCAGCTTTAACAGGGGCCCTGGAAACACCATATATTTT
TRBJ2-6,TRBV27,.,.,CASSSWATGANVLTF,TGTGCCAGCAGTTCGTGGGCTACTGGGGCCAACGTCCTGACTTTC
TRBJ2-1,TRBV27,.,.,CASTSSGLYNEQFF,TGTGCCAGCACCTCGAGCGGTCTGTACAATGAGCAGTTCTTC
TRBJ2-7,TRBV11-1,.,.,CASSRERSYEQYF,TGTGCCAGCAGCCGGGAGCGCTCCTACGAGCAGTACTTC
TRBJ2-7,TRBV30,.,TRBD2,CAWSVGGSSYEQYF,TGTGCCTGGAGTGTTGGCGGGAGCTCCTACGAGCAGTACTTC
TRBJ2-1,TRBV10-1,.,TRBD2,CASRVGLAGYNEQFF,TGCGCCAGCAGAGTAGGACTAGCGGGCTACAATGAGCAGTTCTTC
TRBJ1-2,TRBV20-1,once,.,CSASLRVGGGYTF,TGCAGTGCTAGTTTACGGGTGGGTGGTGGCTACACCTTC
TRBJ1-2,TRBV9,few,.,CASSTQQGRYGYTF,TGTGCCAGCAGCACCCAACAGGGACGCTATGGCTACACCTTC
TRBJ2-3,TRBV28,few,TRBD2,CASSAPGLAQDTQYF,TGTGCCAGCAGTGCCCCGGGACTAGCTCAGGATACGCAGTATTTT
TRBJ1-3,TRBV7-9,.,.,CASSGQNTIYF,TGTGCCAGCAGCGGACAGAACACCATATATTTT
TRBJ2-3,TRBV7-9,.,.,CASNLGGSTDTQYF,TGTGCCAGCAACCTAGGCGGGAGCACAGATACGCAGTATTTT
TRBJ1-2,TRBV19,.,.,CASSIDSNYGYTF,TGTGCCAGTAGTATCGACAGCAACTATGGCTACACCTTC
TRBJ1-4,TRBV6-5,once,.,CASRAKNEKLFF,TGTGCCAGCAGGGCAAAGAACGAAAAACTGTTTTTT
TRBJ2-3,TRBV11-1,.,.,CASSSYRNTQYF,TGTGCCAGCAGCTCATACAGAAATACGCAGTATTTT
TRBJ1-2,TRBV6-5,.,TRBD1,CASSPGQGYYDGYTF,TGTGCCAGCAGCCCGGGACAGGGCTACTATGATGGCTACACCTTC
TRBJ2-1,TRBV7-9,.,TRBD2,CASSLGGSSDNEQFF,TGTGCCAGCAGCTTGGGCGGGAGCTCCGACAATGAGCAGTTCTTC
TRBJ2-5,TRBV7-2,.,TRBD2,CASSLSRGRVETQYF,TGTGCCAGCAGCTTATCTCGCGGGAGGGTGGAGACCCAGTACTTC
TRBJ2-3,TRBV27,.,.,CASSLSGEPRDTQYF,TGTGCCAGCAGTTTATCTGGGGAGCCCCGAGATACGCAGTATTTT
TRBJ1-5,TRBV5-6,.,.,CASSTTGRNQPQHF,TGTGCCAGCAGCACGACAGGTCGCAATCAGCCCCAGCATTTT
TRBJ2-3,TRBV5-4,.,TRBD2,CASSFSSGPSTDTQYF,TGTGCCAGCAGCTTCTCTAGCGGACCCAGCACAGATACGCAGTATTTT
TRBJ1-5,TRBV19,.,TRBD1,CASSIQGQGSQPQHF,TGTGCCAGTAGTATACAAGGACAGGGAAGTCAGCCCCAGCATTTT
TRBJ2-1,TRBV11-2,.,TRBD2,CASSLAGGPPSGGEQFF,TGTGCCAGCAGCTTAGCGGGAGGGCCTCCATCGGGGGGTGAGCAGTTCTTC
TRBJ2-1,TRBV6-2/TRBV6-3,.,.,CASSYGRSSYNEQFF,TGTGCCAGCAGTTATGGGAGATCCTCCTACAATGAGCAGTTCTTC
TRBJ1-6,TRBV6-6,.,.,CASSNTGMENSPLHF,TGTGCCAGCAGTAACACAGGGATGGAGAATTCACCCCTCCACTTT
TRBJ2-5,TRBV5-1,.,TRBD1,CASSQVTGGASETQYF,TGCGCCAGCAGCCAGGTCACAGGGGGCGCGTCGGAGACCCAGTACTTC
TRBJ2-5,TRBV11-3,once,TRBD2,CASSRLADQETQYF,TGTGCCAGCAGCCGGCTAGCGGACCAAGAGACCCAGTACTTC
TRBJ1-3,TRBV23-1,few,.,CASSQESISGNTIYF,TGCGCCAGCAGTCAAGAGTCTATCTCTGGAAACACCATATATTTT
TRBJ2-7,TRBV24-1,.,.,CATSDGPGENEQYF,TGTGCCACCAGTGATGGCCCAGGGGAAAACGAGCAGTACTTC
TRBJ1-1,TRBV2,.,.,CASKLTDRNTEAFF,TGTGCCAGCAAGCTGACAGACAGGAACACTGAAGCTTTCTTT
TRBJ2-1,TRBV11-1,.,TRBD2,CASSLARASGSRPVF,TGTGCCAGCAGCTTAGCGCGGGCTAGCGGGAGCCGGCCGGTCTTC
TRBJ1-2,TRBV5-1,.,TRBD1,CASSLETGSLYGYTF,TGCGCCAGCAGCTTGGAGACAGGGTCCCTCTATGGCTACACCTTC
TRBJ2-7,TRBV7-2,.,TRBD1,CASSSPGQGQLYEQYF,TGTGCCAGCAGTTCCCCGGGACAGGGCCAACTTTACGAGCAGTACTTC
TRBJ2-2,TRBV14,.,.,CASSPFTGELFF,TGTGCCAGCAGCCCCTTCACCGGGGAGCTGTTTTTT
TRBJ1-5,TRBV15,.,.,CATSNRITGQPQHF,TGTGCCACCAGCAATCGCATTACCGGTCAGCCCCAGCATTTT
TRBJ1-5,TRBV18,.,.,CASSYLSSNQPQHF,TGTGCCAGCTCGTATCTCAGTAGCAATCAGCCCCAGCATTTT
TRBJ2-3,TRBV28,.,.,CASSLTRQGTDTQYF,TGTGCCAGCAGTTTAACCCGACAGGGCACAGATACGCAGTATTTT
TRBJ1-2,TRBV19,.,TRBD1,CASSNPGQGYSNYGYTF,TGTGCCAGTAGTAACCCGGGACAGGGGTATTCTAACTATGGCTACACCTTC
TRBJ1-3,TRBV7-8,.,.,CASSLVVADGGLGNTIYF,TGTGCCAGCAGCTTAGTAGTGGCCGACGGCGGCCTCGGAAACACCATATATTTT
TRBJ1-1,TRBV30,.,TRBD1,CAWSVRPRGGEAFF,TGTGCCTGGAGTGTACGACCCCGAGGGGGCGAAGCTTTCTTT
TRBJ2-7,TRBV7-9,.,.,CASSPSAVSYEQYF,TGTGCCAGCAGCCCTAGTGCGGTCTCCTACGAGCAGTACTTC
TRBJ1-3,TRBV5-6,.,.,CASSLGGSSGNTIYF,TGTGCCAGCAGCCTAGGCGGCAGCTCTGGAAACACCATATATTTT
TRBJ2-1,TRBV19,.,.,CASSSDGAISEQFF,TGTGCCAGTAGTAGCGATGGAGCCATTTCGGAGCAGTTCTTC
TRBJ2-3,TRBV6-2/TRBV6-3,.,TRBD2,CASSYPPAGAQDDTQYF,TGTGCCAGCAGTTACCCCCCAGCGGGAGCCCAGGACGATACGCAGTATTTT
TRBJ2-7,TRBV15,few,.,CATSRDLLGMGYEQYF,TGTGCCACCAGCAGAGACCTTCTCGGGATGGGCTACGAGCAGTACTTC
TRBJ1-2,TRBV5-5,.,TRBD1,CASSWTGAKTNDGYTF,TGTGCCAGCAGCTGGACAGGGGCCAAGACCAACGATGGCTACACCTTC
TRBJ1-2,TRBV9,once,.,CASSVALGADYGYTF,TGTGCCAGCAGCGTAGCTTTGGGGGCCGACTATGGCTACACCTTC
TRBJ1-6,TRBV6-5,.,TRBD1,CASSLQGSSYNSPLHF,TGTGCCAGCAGTTTACAGGGGAGCTCCTATAATTCACCCCTCCACTTT
TRBJ1-3,TRBV19,.,.,CASSETSSSGNTIYF,TGTGCCAGTAGTGAGACATCGAGCTCTGGAAACACCATATATTTT
TRBJ1-4,TRBV14,few,TRBD1,CASSHVVGTGLEKLFF,TGTGCCAGCAGCCACGTAGTCGGGACAGGGCTCGAAAAACTGTTTTTT